This T cell receptor (beta chain) was sequenced for a study of shared clonotypes between healthy human individuals (dated by TCRdb to the early 2020s). Some background on the complete study: The cohort comprised two women and a few men aged 18 to 49 years. Libraries were prepared and TCR repertoires were sequenced by different laboratories using diverse techniques, in order to increase sequencing depth and limit assay-specific biases. For each donor, CD4 naive and CD4 memory were each given three plates, CD8 naive was given two plates, and CD8 memory was given one plate. Each donor's leukapheresis produced roughly between roughly 0.85 and 9.5 billion PBMCs. Blood TCR repertoires of a handful of healthy adults were deeply sequenced to estimate repertoire size and the extent of clonotype sharing between individuals.

Healthy HIV-negative adults with no recently reported acute infections or vaccinations were included as donors. Every donor was a Caucasian adult residing in Nashville, Tennessee, USA. CD4+ T cells were enriched by magnetic negative selection; naive cells were then positively selected on CD45RA, and the negative fraction formed the memory subset. After blood collection by leukapheresis, PBMCs were isolated using Ficoll-Histopaque density gradient centrifugation and then cryopreserved in the vapor phase of liquid nitrogen. Analytical flow cytometry was used to check the purity and quantity of every magnetically sorted T cell population. Genomic DNA was isolated from each sorted fraction and quantified by UV absorbance on a Nanodrop 2000c. For this clone: This receptor's antigen is unknown. The sample holds no much larger clone one base away, and base qualities are not on file.

Using the deep immunoSEQ assay, multiplex PCR amplified TCR CDR3 regions from genomic DNA. Genomic DNA extracted from each cell subset was distributed evenly over all wells of several immunoSEQ 96-well plates, and each plate served as one replicate. For sorted subsets, each replicate PCR was loaded with 200 to 250 ng genomic DNA, equivalent to some 31,000 T cell genomes. Purified libraries were measured with a Qubit 3.0 fluorometer, size-checked on a Bioanalyzer 2100, and measured again with the KAPA Library Quantification kit. Each immunoSEQ 96-well plate was sequenced on its own single-read 150-cycle Illumina NextSeq 550 flow cell. The original methods were these. The immunoSEQ output contained only junctional sequences without quality scores, so filtering could not match that applied to full-length reads. To assign V/J genes and CDR3, sequences were annotated against IMGT germline references using PyIR, a Python wrapper for IgBLAST v1.9. Any read was removed if the V/J assignment was weak (E-value above 1e-6), the CDR3 was missing, or the read contained stop codons, out-of-frame junctions, or ambiguous translated residues. V3J clonotypes were defined as sequences sharing the same inferred V gene, J gene, and CDR3 amino acid sequence. The percentage overlap between two repertoires was calculated by dividing the number of shared unique clonotypes by the size of the smaller repertoire. RTK rarefaction, the Chao1 estimator, and Recon v2.1 estimates of unobserved clonotypes were used to assess repertoire richness. Generation probabilities were computed with OLGA for all TCRbeta clonotypes obtained by the gDNA method from several donors. TCRdb took over this immuneACCESS table, retaining in-frame rearrangements with V and J assigned. Such tables are incomplete; in checked studies, under half of the missing clones stem from an unresolved V gene, and the remainder is unexplained. V and J calls and clone size are copied from that table; D and trimming were computed from the DNA. The sample yields 1.4 million or so clones; about 98.5% were counted once. About 0.34% of the sample lies in the top ten.

The research as a whole found: Rarefaction of sorted-subset datasets indicated incomplete sequencing despite the large sequencing depth. Compared with non-shared clonotypes, clonotypes shared by all four sorted-subset donors had higher generation probabilities. Sampling was limited to blood, and TCR repertoires in tissue likely differ from TCR repertoires in blood. Estimated clonotype richness was generally larger for naive than for memory subsets. Based on pairwise subsampling, the degree of clonotype sharing among donors was expected to be affected by sequencing depth. The small number of donors limited the genetic and exposure-history diversity represented. Sharing across a few donors was observed for approximately 5% of naive CD4, under 4% of naive CD8, 2% to 2.5% of memory CD4, and less than 0.45% of memory CD8 clonotypes.

Including cysteine and phenylalanine, the CDR3 has 14 amino acids. Only the CDR3 region is kept as DNA, spanning 42 bases read in frame from base 1. The germline V gene specifies SGHRS as CDR1 and YFSETQ as CDR2. Trimming removed 0 bases from V and 1 base from J, leaving 7 bases between the germline ends. Sequencing was carried out using naive CD4+ T cells sorted from blood. Reading the label with the study, this specimen's cell subset or site is: CD45RA+ positively selected. This clonotype originated in a man younger than 45 in good health. The V gene is TRBV5-1 and the J gene is TRBJ2-5; the D gene identity is not certain. In nucleotides, the sequence is TGCGCCAGCAGCTTGGTGCCCCTCCAAGAGACCCAGTACTTC. It is translated as CASSLVPLQETQYF.